This TCR beta chain comes out of a study of blood T cells in healthy people across ages. Primers used in a second PCR of roughly 7 to 12 cycles were a sample-barcoded 5' primer and a J-beta primer mix. Unique molecular identifiers of 12 random nucleotides labeled each cDNA. In TCRdb, the 5' RACE reads were re-called with MiXCR into one record per CDR3 protein. This sample has approximately 290,000 distinct CDR3 sequences, with around 27% found just once. V was shortened by 0 bases and J by 2 bases, with 12 bases between the two germline ends. The CDR3 has 15 amino acids. Germline CDR1 SGDLS, CDR2 YYNGEE. Donor samples were obtained from healthy Caucasian individuals from Russia, aged roughly 6 to 95.

This TCR was sampled from a woman aged 70-85 years in good health. The chain recombines TRBV9 with TRBJ2-7; no reliable D call. Sequences were obtained from blood. CDR3 residues: CASSVGQTSAYEQYF. DNA of the CDR3: TGTGCCAGCAGCGTAGGGCAGACTTCGGCCTACGAGCAGTACTTC.